This T cell receptor (beta chain) was sequenced in a study of blood T cells in healthy people across ages. Study observations and caveats: The recorded TCR beta diversity per million T cells decreased in a roughly linear manner with age. It was held that the diversity estimates obtained from one million T cells were underestimates.

The V gene's germline CDR1 is SQVTM and CDR2 ANQGSEA. With 6 bases clipped from V and 7 bases from J, the junction kept 10 bases outside the gene matches. This CDR3 has 13 amino acids. A second PCR of about 7 to 12 cycles used a sample-barcoded 5' primer and a J-beta primer mix. Each CDR3 protein is one row after TCRdb ran MiXCR on the 5' RACE reads. The sample holds about 620,000 distinct CDR3 sequences, about 51% seen once. This clonotype was picked up many times. Its antigen remains unknown. Source material: blood. The clonotype was recovered from an elderly woman in good health. The chain is built from TRBV29-1 and TRBJ2-7; TRBD1 agrees at 9 bases. CDR3: CSVELDRGEEQYF. Written as DNA, the CDR3 is TGCAGCGTGGAACTGGACAGGGGTGAGGAGCAGTACTTC.